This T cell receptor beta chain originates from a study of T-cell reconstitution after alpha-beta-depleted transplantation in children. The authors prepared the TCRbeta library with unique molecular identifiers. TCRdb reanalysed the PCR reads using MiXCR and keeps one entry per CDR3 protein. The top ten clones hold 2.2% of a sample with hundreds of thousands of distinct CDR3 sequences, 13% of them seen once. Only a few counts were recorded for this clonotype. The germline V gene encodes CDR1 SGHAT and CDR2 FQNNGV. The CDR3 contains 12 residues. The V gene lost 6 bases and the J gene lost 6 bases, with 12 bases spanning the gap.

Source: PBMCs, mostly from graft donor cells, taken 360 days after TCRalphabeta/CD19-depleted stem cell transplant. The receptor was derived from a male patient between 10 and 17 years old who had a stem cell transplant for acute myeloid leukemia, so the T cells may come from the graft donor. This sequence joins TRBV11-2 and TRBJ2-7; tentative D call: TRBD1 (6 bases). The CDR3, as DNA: TGTGCCAGCAGTTCAATCAGGGGCGAGCAGTACTTC. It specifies CASSSIRGEQYF. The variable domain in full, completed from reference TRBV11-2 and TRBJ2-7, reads EAGVAQSPRYKIIEKRQSVAFWCNPISGHATLYWYQQILGQGPKLLIQFQNNGVVDDSQLPKDRFSAERLKGVDSTLKIQPAKLEDSAVYLCASSSIRGEQYFGPGTRLTVT.